The 20 T cell receptor beta chains given below trace back to one sample, sequenced in a study of shared clonotypes between healthy human individuals. Assay: immunoSEQ multiplex PCR; the TCRdb copy retains only in-frame clones and omits some. This table holds 300,000 or so clones, less than 85% found once. Source material: memory CD4+ T cells sorted from blood. Described subset: CD45RA-negative fraction. The receptors shown here come from a man younger than 40 in good health.

This chain links TRBV30 with TRBJ2-7; D not certain. V lost 2 bases and J lost 5, with 7 bases in between. Germline V gene lookup returns CDR1 GTSNPN and CDR2 SVGIG (reference sequence). The CDR3 sequence is 11 residues long. The CDR3 loop is CAWSTVNEQYF. DNA of the CDR3: TGTGCCTGGAGTACGGTAAACGAGCAGTACTTC.

Note on this clone: The DNA is left out, because the CDR3 cannot be placed on it with certainty; the CDR3 is given as TCRdb lists it. This sequence joins TRBV12-2 and TRBJ2-7; TRBD2 is the table's D call and was not checked against the DNA. TRBV12-2 is a pseudogene. The CDR3 sequence runs 17 residues, both termini included. CDR3 in amino acids: CASRLVAFGTDTYEQYF.

This rearrangement joins TRBV6-6 to TRBJ2-7, with unresolved D. Trimming shortened V by 2 bases and J by 3 bases, and 14 bases separated the two germline ends. Germline lookup yields CDR1 MNHNY and CDR2 SVGAGI (reference sequence). The CDR3 sequence is 15 residues long. The CDR3 protein is CASSYRAAPFYEQYF. For the CDR3, the DNA is TGTGCCAGCAGTTACAGGGCAGCCCCCTTCTACGAGCAGTACTTC.

The chain recombines TRBV28 with TRBJ2-4, with no clear D. The CDR3 consists of 18 residues. Trimming shortened V by 8 bases and J by 6 bases, and 29 bases separated the two germline ends. The germline CDR1 and CDR2 sequences are MDHEN and SYDVKM. CDR3: CASGSFDSTRPRRNIQYF. The CDR3 DNA is TGTGCCAGCGGATCCTTCGACTCAACAAGGCCCAGGAGAAACATTCAGTACTTC. The full variable domain, completed using reference TRBV28 and TRBJ2-4, is DVKVTQSSRYLVKRTGEKVFLECVQDMDHENMFWYRQDPGLGLRLIYFSYDVKMKEKGDIPEGYSVSREKKERFSLILESASTNQTSMYLCASGSFDSTRPRRNIQYFGAGTRLSVL.

This clone was counted a few times. The chain joins TRBV19 to TRBJ1-2; D is undetermined. Between the trimmed V and J ends, which lost 9 bases and 5 bases, there was a span of 10 bases. Germline values: CDR1 LNHDA, CDR2 SQIVND (reference sequence). CDR3 length equals 11 residues. CDR3 protein: CASEKAYGYTF. In DNA, the CDR3 is TGTGCCAGCGAAAAAGCGTATGGCTACACCTTC. Full variable domain (outside the CDR3, taken from reference TRBV19 and TRBJ1-2): DGGITQSPKYLFRKEGQNVTLSCEQNLNHDAMYWYRQDPGQGLRLIYYSQIVNDFQKGDIAEGYSVSREKKESFPLTVTSAQKNPTAFYLCASEKAYGYTFGSGTRLTVV.

This clone showed up just a few times. Other DNA sequences in the sample encode the same CDR3. The chain joins TRBV2 to TRBJ2-1, with TRBD1 identical over 7 bases. The V and J ends lost 1 base and 3 bases, in that order; junction bases with no gene match: 6. This CDR3 region has 16 residues. Germline V gene data show CDR1 as SNHLY and CDR2 as FYNNEI. The CDR3 DNA reads as TGTGCCAGCAGTGAAGTAAGGGACAGTTACTACAATGAGCAGTTCTTC. It translates to CASSEVRDSYYNEQFF.

The chain uses TRBV5-4 and TRBJ2-7, with 13 bases lining up with TRBD2. The CDR3 spans 15 residues. V gave up 3 bases and J gave up 7 bases; unmatched junction bases: 7. Looked up from germline, CDR1 is SGHNT and CDR2 is YYREEE (reference sequence). CDR3 coding DNA: TGTGCCAGCAGCTCCCGGACTAGCGGGAGCGGTGAGCAGTACTTC. Translated, it gives CASSSRTSGSGEQYF.

This clone came up once. This rearrangement joins TRBV2 to TRBJ2-5; the D call may be TRBD1 or TRBD2 (6 bases each). The DNA end lines up better with TRBJ2-7; the J call may be wrong. Germline CDR1 and CDR2: SNHLY and FYNNEI. The CDR3 is 16 amino acids. CDR3 DNA: TGTGCCAGCAAACAGGGCCCGGCGGGGAGCTCCTACGAGCAGTACTTC. This translates into CASKQGPAGSSYEQYF.

The J gene is TRBJ1-1, the V gene TRBV6-5; D is undetermined. Germline assignment: CDR1 MNHEY and CDR2 SVGAGI. The CDR3 runs to 15 residues. Between the trimmed V and J ends, which lost 5 bases and 3 bases, there was a span of 16 bases. The CDR3 DNA follows: TGTGCCAGCAGTCCCCTGGCCTCGTTGGACACTGAAGCTTTCTTT. As protein: CASSPLASLDTEAFF.

The chain uses TRBV5-1 and TRBJ2-7, with D hard to call. Deletions cut 0 bases from V and 3 bases from J, with 7 bases between. This CDR3 has 13 residues. Germline loops: CDR1 SGHRS, CDR2 YFSETQ. In DNA, the CDR3 is TGCGCCAGCAGCTTGGTCCCTCGCTACGAGCAGTACTTC. It translates to CASSLVPRYEQYF.

V usage is TRBV5-4 and J usage is TRBJ2-1, with D tentatively TRBD1 (5 bases). The CDR3 contains 15 residues. Germline V CDR1 and CDR2: SGHNT, YYREEE (reference sequence). V lost 4 bases to trimming and J lost 0 bases, with 11 bases between them. CDR3 bases: TGTGCCAGCAGCCCCCAAGGGGACTCCTACAATGAGCAGTTCTTC. It is translated as CASSPQGDSYNEQFF.

The chain links TRBV4-1 to TRBJ2-4, with a possible D match to TRBD2 (6 bases). Germline assignment: CDR1 MGHRA and CDR2 YSYEKL. V lost 1 base to trimming and J lost 9 bases, with 13 bases between them. This CDR3 region has 14 residues. For the CDR3, the DNA is TGCGCCAGCAGCCAAGCTGGGACTCCCATCATTCAGTACTTC. It is translated as CASSQAGTPIIQYF.

The chain links TRBV7-2 to TRBJ2-7; D ambiguous. V was trimmed by 6 bases and J by 6 bases, leaving 12 bases between them. The CDR3 is 12 residues long. Germline assignment: CDR1 SGHTA and CDR2 FQGNSA. The CDR3 protein is CASSRESPEQYF. For the CDR3, the DNA is TGTGCCAGCAGTCGAGAGTCCCCCGAGCAGTACTTC.

This chain joins TRBV5-1 and TRBJ1-1, with TRBD1 matching 8 bases. V lost 1 base, J lost 8 bases, and 4 bases stayed unmatched. The germline CDR1 and CDR2 sequences are SGHRS and YFSETQ. CDR3 size: 13 residues. The CDR3 nucleotides are TGCGCCAGCAGCTTGAGCAGGGGGCGAGAAGCTTTCTTT. Residues: CASSLSRGREAFF. The full variable domain, with the rest looked up from reference TRBV5-1 and TRBJ1-1, is KAGVTQTPRYLIKTRGQQVTLSCSPISGHRSVSWYQQTPGQGLQFLFEYFSETQRNKGNFPGRFSGRQFSNSRSEMNVSTLELGDSALYLCASSLSRGREAFFGQGTRLTVV.

The V gene is TRBV5-6, the J gene TRBJ2-3; 7 bases line up with TRBD1. Trimming cost V 0 bases and J 4 bases; bases outside gene matches: 11. This CDR3 has 17 amino acids. Germline loops: CDR1 SGHDT, CDR2 YYEEEE. CDR3 sequence: CASSLAEQGIIADTQYF. CDR3 DNA: TGTGCCAGCAGCTTGGCCGAACAGGGGATTATCGCAGATACGCAGTATTTT.

This clone was counted only a few times. This chain joins TRBV19 and TRBJ2-1; 7 nucleotides match TRBD2. Germline CDR1 reads LNHDA; CDR2 reads SQIVND (reference sequence). V gave up 0 bases and J gave up 4 bases; unmatched junction bases: 12. The CDR3 spans 18 residues. In DNA, the CDR3 is TGTGCCAGTAGTATAGATCGACGGCGGGAGACGATATACAATGAGCAGTTCTTC. Translated: CASSIDRRRETIYNEQFF. The whole variable domain, remainder taken from reference TRBV19 and TRBJ2-1, is DGGITQSPKYLFRKEGQNVTLSCEQNLNHDAMYWYRQDPGQGLRLIYYSQIVNDFQKGDIAEGYSVSREKKESFPLTVTSAQKNPTAFYLCASSIDRRRETIYNEQFFGPGTRLTVL.

V and J are TRBV4-3 and TRBJ2-7; 7 nucleotides line up with TRBD2. CDR1 and CDR2 (germline): LGHNA, YSLEER. The CDR3 has 15 residues. V shed 2 bases and J 3 bases; nucleotides not matched to a gene: 7. Written as DNA, the CDR3 is TGCGCCAGCAGCCAATTGAGCGGGAAAGACTACGAGCAGTACTTC. This sequence encodes CASSQLSGKDYEQYF.

The V call is TRBV15, the J call TRBJ2-7; 15 bases fit TRBD2. The CDR3 runs to 17 residues. With 4 bases clipped from V and 6 bases from J, the junction kept 10 bases outside the gene matches. Germline V CDR1 and CDR2: LNHNV, YYDKDF (reference sequence). Here the CDR3 DNA reads TGTGCCACCAGCAAAGAGTGGACTAGCGGGAGGGAAGGCGAGCAGTACTTC. Translating it yields CATSKEWTSGREGEQYF.

In this sample, this clone turned up many times. The V call is TRBV5-4, the J call TRBJ2-3; TRBD2 agrees at 11 bases. With 0 bases clipped from V and 0 bases from J, the junction kept 6 bases outside the gene matches. The CDR3 loop spans 18 amino acids. CDR1 is SGHNT and CDR2 is YYREEE in the germline V gene (reference sequence). CDR3 sequence: CASSLGGTSGGSTDTQYF. CDR3 in DNA: TGTGCCAGCAGCTTGGGCGGGACTAGCGGAGGGAGCACAGATACGCAGTATTTT.

This clone was counted between two and nine times. The V and J genes are TRBV10-1 and TRBJ2-7; D could derive from TRBD1 or TRBD2 (5 bases each). The CDR3 covers 14 residues. V gave up 6 bases and J gave up 5 bases, with 17 bases separating them. Germline-derived CDR1 and CDR2 are WNHNN and SYGVQD (reference sequence). The CDR3 region is CASSRDEVINEQYF. CDR3 nucleotides: TGCGCCAGCAGCCGGGACGAGGTCATTAACGAGCAGTACTTC.